These 26 T cell receptor beta chains originate from one sample sequenced in a study of blood T cell repertoires in COVID-19. Repertoires were generated with immunoSEQ multiplex PCR, while TCRdb's copy carries only in-frame clones and drops some. This sample has under 20,000 clones; 82% occur once, and the top ten carry about 19%. The sample comprised peripheral blood. The receptors here all came from a man older than 75 with active COVID-19.

This chain connects TRBV10-2 to TRBJ1-2, with a tentative D call TRBD1 (5 bases). CDR3 length equals 12 residues. The V end was cut by 8 bases, the J end by 5 bases, with 12 bases between. Germline V gene sequence: CDR1 WSHSY, CDR2 SAAADI. The DNA for the CDR3 is TGCGCCAGCGCCCGAGACAGTTATGGCTACACCTTC. This sequence encodes CASARDSYGYTF.

The chain uses TRBV11-2 and TRBJ2-7; 10 nucleotides align to TRBD1. This CDR3 is built from 16 residues. J was trimmed by 7 bases and V by 1 base; bases with no gene match: 10. Germline V gene sequence: CDR1 SGHAT, CDR2 FQNNGV. CDR3 residues: CASSLVGTGEREEQYF. The CDR3 DNA reads TGTGCCAGCAGCTTAGTCGGGACAGGGGAGAGGGAGGAGCAGTACTTC.

This clone has a single count. The chain recombines TRBV9 with TRBJ2-1, with 7 bases that match TRBD1. J was trimmed by 5 bases and V by 1 base; bases with no gene match: 9. The CDR3 has 16 residues. Per germline, CDR1 SGDLS and CDR2 YYNGEE. The CDR3 sequence: CASSVSIGGADNEQFF. CDR3 bases: TGTGCCAGCAGCGTATCAATAGGGGGCGCGGACAATGAGCAGTTCTTC.

The genes are TRBV4-1 and TRBJ2-7; 11 bases match TRBD2. Per germline, CDR1 MGHRA and CDR2 YSYEKL. The CDR3 has 20 amino acids. J gave up 0 bases and V 0 bases, and 13 bases lay outside the gene matches. CDR3 sequence: CASSQDLSGAGTSGSYEQYF. As DNA, the CDR3 is TGCGCCAGCAGCCAAGATCTCTCAGGAGCCGGGACTAGCGGCTCCTACGAGCAGTACTTC.

This clone has just a few counts. V usage is TRBV2 and J usage is TRBJ2-7, with TRBD2 identical over 11 bases. J was trimmed by 0 bases and V by 4 bases; bases with no gene match: 14. The germline V gene encodes CDR1 SNHLY and CDR2 FYNNEI. The CDR3 is 19 amino acids. CDR3 amino acids: CASSVNRAGGTSGSYEQYF. The DNA of the CDR3 is TGTGCCAGCAGTGTAAACAGGGCTGGAGGGACTAGCGGCTCCTACGAGCAGTACTTC.

The J gene is TRBJ2-1, the V gene TRBV27; 12 nucleotides align to TRBD2. V lost 6 bases, J lost 8 bases, and 11 bases stayed unmatched. Germline-derived CDR1 and CDR2 are MNHEY and SMNVEV (reference sequence). This CDR3 has 16 residues. The CDR3 region is CASSPVGLAGSDEQFF. The CDR3 bases are TGTGCCAGCAGCCCCGTCGGACTAGCGGGATCGGATGAGCAGTTCTTC.

V is TRBV7-8 and J is TRBJ1-2, with 7 bases fitting TRBD1. CDR1 is SGHVS, CDR2 FQNEAQ, per germline. There are 13 residues in the CDR3. The V segment lost 7 bases and the J segment 4 bases; nucleotides outside the gene matches: 6. CDR3 residues: CASTLDRAYGYTF. The CDR3 bases are TGTGCCAGCACCCTCGACAGGGCCTATGGCTACACCTTC. Using reference TRBV7-8 and TRBJ1-2 for the parts outside the CDR3, the full variable domain is GAGVSQSPRYKVAKRGQDVALRCDPISGHVSLFWYQQALGQGPEFLTYFQNEAQLDKSGLPSDRFFAERPEGSVSTLKIQRTQQEDSAVYLCASTLDRAYGYTFGSGTRLTVV.

The rearrangement uses TRBV5-4 and TRBJ2-1; D is possibly TRBD2 (5 bases). V was pared by 1 base and J by 0 bases, with 11 bases between. Per the germline V gene, CDR1 is SGHNT and CDR2 is YYREEE (reference sequence). The CDR3 runs 16 residues. This CDR3 reads CASSLRRVSSYNEQFF. Here the CDR3 DNA reads TGTGCCAGCAGCTTGCGGCGGGTGAGCTCCTACAATGAGCAGTTCTTC.

This clone was found once. The chain has TRBV28 and TRBJ2-4, with 10 nucleotides matching TRBD2. Germline lookup yields CDR1 MDHEN and CDR2 SYDVKM. Germline trimming cut 5 bases from V and 0 bases from J; bases unmatched to any gene: 1. The CDR3 sequence is 15 residues long. The CDR3 region has the DNA TGTGCCAGCAGTCGACTAGCGGGAGCCAAAAACATTCAGTACTTC. Protein: CASSRLAGAKNIQYF.

V and J are TRBV19 and TRBJ2-3; tentative D call: TRBD1 (6 bases). Between the trimmed V and J ends, which lost 3 bases and 0 bases, there was a span of 10 bases. The V gene's germline CDR1 is LNHDA and CDR2 SQIVND (reference sequence). This CDR3 comprises 15 residues. The DNA of the CDR3 is TGTGCCAGTAGTATTTCGGACAGTAGCACAGATACGCAGTATTTT. As protein: CASSISDSSTDTQYF. The variable domain in full, completed from reference TRBV19 and TRBJ2-3, reads DGGITQSPKYLFRKEGQNVTLSCEQNLNHDAMYWYRQDPGQGLRLIYYSQIVNDFQKGDIAEGYSVSREKKESFPLTVTSAQKNPTAFYLCASSISDSSTDTQYFGPGTRLTVL.

The rearrangement joins TRBV9 to TRBJ2-2; the D is unclear. In germline, CDR1 is SGDLS, CDR2 YYNGEE. Trimming removed 1 base at V and 3 bases at J, with 16 bases between. The CDR3 contains 17 residues. DNA for the CDR3: TGTGCCAGCAGCGTATATCCCGTGAGTAAGCACACCGGGGAGCTGTTTTTT. This gives the protein CASSVYPVSKHTGELFF.

The rearrangement joins TRBV19 to TRBJ2-7; 9 bases match TRBD2. Per germline, CDR1 LNHDA and CDR2 SQIVND (reference sequence). Trimming at V came to 5 bases and at J to 6 bases, leaving 17 bases not matched to a gene. The CDR3 is 17 amino acids. The CDR3 is CASSPIPVGSGSAEQYF. CDR3 DNA sequence: TGTGCCAGTAGTCCAATCCCCGTTGGTAGCGGGAGTGCCGAGCAGTACTTC.

The genes are TRBV25-1 and TRBJ2-5, with 12 nucleotides matching TRBD2. The germline V gene has CDR1 MGHDK and CDR2 SYGVNS. The ends lost 1 base at V and 5 bases at J; junction bases unmatched: 8. This CDR3 spans 17 amino acids. The CDR3 coding sequence is TGTGCCAGCAGTGAATGGACTAGCGGGATCGGCCGTGAGACCCAGTACTTC. Amino acid sequence: CASSEWTSGIGRETQYF.

The gene calls are TRBV9 and TRBJ2-3; 8 nucleotides match TRBD2. Trimming at V came to 4 bases and at J to 6 bases, leaving 13 bases not matched to a gene. The V gene's germline CDR1 is SGDLS and CDR2 YYNGEE. This CDR3 comprises 16 residues. The CDR3 loop is CASSSGREGPSDTQYF. The CDR3 region has the DNA TGTGCCAGCAGCTCAGGCCGGGAGGGCCCATCGGATACGCAGTATTTT.

V and J are TRBV21-1 and TRBJ2-5; the table's D call, TRBD1, has no DNA check behind it. TRBV21-1 is a documented pseudogene. The CDR3 is 14 amino acids. The DNA of the CDR3 is TGTGCCAGCAGCAAAGCGAACAGGGAAGAGACCCAGTACTTC. Translating it yields CASSKANREETQYF.

The chain combines TRBV30 with TRBJ2-7; 11 nucleotides match TRBD1. Unmatched junction bases numbered 14, after V lost 3 bases and J lost 1 base. Germline CDR1 and CDR2: GTSNPN and SVGIG (reference sequence). The CDR3 has 18 residues. CDR3 amino acids: CAWSPITPGQGASYEQYF. The CDR3 DNA is TGTGCCTGGAGCCCAATAACACCCGGACAGGGGGCTTCCTACGAGCAGTACTTC. The entire variable domain, with the rest obtained from reference TRBV30 and TRBJ2-7, is as follows: SQTIHQWPATLVQPVGSPLSLECTVEGTSNPNLYWYRQAAGRGLQLLFYSVGIGQISSEVPQNLSASRPQDRQFILSSKKLLLSDSGFYLCAWSPITPGQGASYEQYFGPGTRLTVT.

The chain couples TRBV4-1 to TRBJ2-3; perhaps TRBD2 as D (6 bases). Trimming took 1 base from V and 2 from J, leaving 16 bases between them. CDR1 MGHRA and CDR2 YSYEKL come from the germline V gene. This CDR3 comprises 17 residues. Here the CDR3 DNA reads TGCGCCAGCAGCCAAGTGGAGTATACGGGAGACACAGATACGCAGTATTTT. This gives the protein CASSQVEYTGDTDTQYF.

The genes are TRBV18 and TRBJ2-3; TRBD2 matches at 12 bases. The germline V gene encodes CDR1 KGHSH and CDR2 LQKENI. V was clipped by 5 bases and J by 5 bases; unmatched bases: 8. CDR3 length equals 16 residues. CDR3 in DNA: TGTGCCAGCTCAAAGACTAGCGGGAGAATAGGAGATACGCAGTATTTT. This sequence encodes CASSKTSGRIGDTQYF.

The gene calls are TRBV3-1 (or the pseudogene TRBV3-2) and TRBJ2-1; the D gene is possibly TRBD2 (6 bases). V was clipped by 3 bases and J by 5 bases, with 20 bases between them. CDR1 and CDR2 from the germline V gene are LGHDT and YNNKEL (reference sequence). CDR3 length equals 17 residues. The CDR3 region is CASSHRSGGRMDNEQFF. In DNA form, the CDR3 reads TGTGCCAGCAGCCACCGATCAGGAGGGAGGATGGACAATGAGCAGTTCTTC.

V usage is TRBV4-1 and J usage is TRBJ2-7, with TRBD2 matching over 9 bases. CDR3 length: 15 residues. Germline loops: CDR1 MGHRA, CDR2 YSYEKL. V dropped 3 bases and J dropped 7; count of bases not matched to a gene: 10. The DNA for the CDR3 is TGCGCCAGCAGCCAGGAAGCTAGCGGGACGGGGGAGCAGTACTTC. Translated, it gives CASSQEASGTGEQYF.

This clone was detected a few times. The genes are TRBV28 and TRBJ1-3, with 9 bases that match TRBD1. The CDR3 is 15 residues long. V lost 5 bases to trimming and J lost 0 bases; unmatched junction nucleotides: 2. Looked up from germline, CDR1 is MDHEN and CDR2 is SYDVKM. DNA of the CDR3: TGTGCCAGCAGTGCGACAGGGGGCTCTGGAAACACCATATATTTT. Translating it yields CASSATGGSGNTIYF.

V usage is TRBV6-1 and J usage is TRBJ2-3; the match to TRBD2 covers 14 bases. The CDR3 totals 19 residues. Per the germline V gene, CDR1 is MNHNS and CDR2 is SASEGT. J was trimmed by 1 base and V by 4 bases; bases with no gene match: 10. In nucleotides, the CDR3 is TGTGCCAGCAGTGTAAAGACTAGCGGGAGGGCCTTGCGCACAGATACGCAGTATTTT. This codes for CASSVKTSGRALRTDTQYF.

The chain carries TRBV27 and TRBJ2-1; tentatively, D is TRBD1 (6 bases). The CDR3 contains 13 residues. Germline CDR1 MNHEY, CDR2 SMNVEV (reference sequence). V was trimmed by 5 bases and J by 9 bases, leaving 14 bases between them. CDR3 sequence: CASSLAPGVEQFF. CDR3 in DNA: TGTGCCAGCAGTCTAGCACCAGGGGTTGAGCAGTTCTTC.

V usage is TRBV5-4 and J usage is TRBJ2-7; 8 bases agree with TRBD2. J was trimmed by 4 bases and V by 4 bases; bases with no gene match: 13. The CDR3 sequence is 16 residues long. Germline lookup yields CDR1 SGHNT and CDR2 YYREEE (reference sequence). The CDR3 loop reads CASSPETGGGWYEQYF. The CDR3 DNA sequence: TGTGCCAGCAGCCCCGAGACAGGCGGGGGGTGGTACGAGCAGTACTTC. Together with reference TRBV5-4 and TRBJ2-7, the CDR3 gives the full variable domain: ETGVTQSPTHLIKTRGQQVTLRCSSQSGHNTVSWYQQALGQGPQFIFQYYREEENGRGNFPPRFSGLQFPNYSSELNVNALELDDSALYLCASSPETGGGWYEQYFGPGTRLTVT.

The V and J genes are TRBV27 and TRBJ2-5, with 11 nucleotides matching TRBD2. V lost 6 bases and J lost 4; bases outside the gene matches: 10. The CDR3 covers 16 residues. Looked up from germline, CDR1 is MNHEY and CDR2 is SMNVEV (reference sequence). CDR3 in DNA: TGTGCCAGCAGACTGACTAGCGGGGTCATGGGAGAGACCCAGTACTTC. It is translated as CASRLTSGVMGETQYF.

V usage is TRBV20-1 and J usage is TRBJ2-1; 16 positions match TRBD2. Germline V gene lookup returns CDR1 DFQATT and CDR2 SNEGSKA (reference sequence). CDR3 length: 20 residues. V shed 3 bases and J 3 bases; nucleotides not matched to a gene: 14. The DNA for the CDR3 is TGCAGTGCTAGTTGGGGTCCCGGGACTAGCGGGAGGGGCAGCTACAATGAGCAGTTCTTC. Its protein product is CSASWGPGTSGRGSYNEQFF.